Sequencing of this TCR beta chain was carried out in a study of T cell clonality in common variable immunodeficiency. Notes on the study in general: Fewer TCRbeta clones were shared among CVID subjects than controls. Reportedly, TCR beta sequences from common variable immunodeficiency showed fewer deletions and N-nucleotide insertions.

There are a few counts of this clone. As yet, its antigen is unknown. The read ends 3 residues before the CDR3 terminus; that terminus is restored from the germline J gene. In the same sample, other DNA sequences code for this CDR3. Blood samples were heparinized, about 5 to 9 ml per donor. Per the germline V gene, CDR1 is KGHSH and CDR2 is LQKENI. CDR3 length: 14 amino acids. V trimming: 3 bases; J trimming: 2 bases; junction bases outside the gene matches: 0. TCRdb's copy holds only in-frame clones and misses some; the assay was immunoSEQ multiplex PCR. This sample includes roughly 16,000 clones with no singletons; its ten biggest clones take up 12% to 15%.

The TCR comes from a human donor with common variable immunodeficiency. The sequencing input was peripheral blood mononuclear cells. The gene calls are TRBV18 and TRBJ1-2; 10 bases line up with TRBD1. CDR3 sequence: CASSPGQGNYGYTF. CDR3 DNA (partial): TGTGCCAGCTCACCGGGACAGGGGAACTATGGC.